This is a list of T cell receptor beta chains from one sample in a study of blood T cell repertoires in COVID-19. Data came from immunoSEQ multiplex PCR; TCRdb stores just in-frame clones and leaves some out. The sample consists of about 490,000 clones, 80% to 90% of them appearing once. Specimen: peripheral blood. The receptors here all came from a human donor in a cohort sampled during active COVID-19. Both conserved end residues are part of each CDR3. The D gene is left open where the match is weak. Size values are once, few and many counts, or a class for expanded clones, and some rows have none.

-	TRBV21-1	-	TRBJ2-7	TGTGCCAGCAGCAAGACCTCCCGGGACAGGATAACCTACGAGCAGTACTTC	CASSKTSRDRITYEQYF
-	TRBV4-2	-	TRBJ2-1	TGTGCCAGCAGCCAGACGACCGTGAAGGGGAACTACAATGAGCAGTTCTTC	CASSQTTVKGNYNEQFF
-	TRBV12-3/TRBV12-4	TRBD1	TRBJ1-2	TGTGCCAGCAGCCCTGACAGGGTCTATGGCTACACCTTC	CASSPDRVYGYTF
-	TRBV5-6	-	TRBJ2-1	TGTGCCAGCAGCCGTAGACTGAGCTCCTACAATGAGCAGTTCTTC	CASSRRLSSYNEQFF
-	TRBV5-4	-	TRBJ1-3	TGTGCCAGCAGCCCCGAACAGGGAAGGGAGAGAAACACCATATATTTT	CASSPEQGRERNTIYF
once	TRBV5-6	TRBD2	TRBJ2-5	TGTGCCAGCAACTTCCGGTCTAGCGGACAAGAGACCCAGTACTTC	CASNFRSSGQETQYF
-	TRBV5-5	-	TRBJ2-2	TGTGCCAGCAGCATAGGACCCGTTACAGGGACCGGGGAGCTGTTTTTT	CASSIGPVTGTGELFF
-	TRBV5-5	-	TRBJ2-7	TGTGCCAGCAGCTTGGGGGCAGGGATCTACGAGCAGTACTTC	CASSLGAGIYEQYF
-	TRBV6-5	-	TRBJ2-1	TGTGCCAGCAGCCGGTTATCCGATGAGCAGTTCTTC	CASSRLSDEQFF
-	TRBV7-3	TRBD2	TRBJ2-1	TGTGCCAGCAGCCGGACTAGCGGGAGCAAGAATGAGCAGTTCTTC	CASSRTSGSKNEQFF
few	TRBV28	TRBD1	TRBJ1-1	TGTGCCAGCAGCACGGACAGGGTAATTGCTGAAGCTTTCTTT	CASSTDRVIAEAFF
-	TRBV18	TRBD2	TRBJ2-3	TGTGCCAGCTCACTAGCGGGAGGAACAGATACGCAGTATTTT	CASSLAGGTDTQYF
-	TRBV6-1	TRBD2	TRBJ2-7	TGTGCCAGCAGTGAAACATGGGAGGGGTTCATTGTCTTC	CASSETWEGFIVF
-	TRBV7-9	TRBD1	TRBJ1-2	TGTGCCAGCAGCCCCGGGACAGGGGGCCGTCATGGCTACACCTTC	CASSPGTGGRHGYTF
-	TRBV6-5	-	TRBJ2-2	TGTGCCAGCAGTTTGGAGGGGATTACCGGGGAGCTGTTTTTT	CASSLEGITGELFF
-	TRBV5-1	TRBD1	TRBJ1-2	TGCGCCAGCAGCTTAACCGGGACAGGGGGAAACTATGGCTACACCTTC	CASSLTGTGGNYGYTF
-	TRBV6-1	-	TRBJ1-2	TGTGCCAGCCGTACCAAAGGGGATTACTATGGCTACACCTTC	CASRTKGDYYGYTF
-	TRBV7-2	-	TRBJ1-3	TGTGCCAGCAGCCAAATTGCTGGAAACACCATATATTTT	CASSQIAGNTIYF
-	TRBV6-5	TRBD1	TRBJ2-5	TGTGCCAGCGGCGGCGACAGGGGGCGGGAGACCCAGTACTTC	CASGGDRGRETQYF
-	TRBV27	-	TRBJ2-7	TGTGCCAGCAGTTTGAGATTAAAGCCCTACGAGCAGTACTTC	CASSLRLKPYEQYF
-	TRBV6-1	TRBD1	TRBJ2-7	TGTGCCAGCAGTGATAAGAGGACAGGGCCGGGGTTATCCTACGAGCAGTACTTC	CASSDKRTGPGLSYEQYF
-	TRBV5-1	-	TRBJ2-7	TGCGCCAGCAGCTTATTGCCCGCTGGGGGGGCCGAGCAGTACTTC	CASSLLPAGGAEQYF
-	TRBV28	-	TRBJ1-1	TGTGCCAGCAGTTTATTAACAGCTGAAGCTTTCTTT	CASSLLTAEAFF
-	TRBV7-9	TRBD2	TRBJ2-1	TGTGCCAGCAGCTTATCAACCAGGACTAGCGGGAAGAATGAGCAGTTCTTC	CASSLSTRTSGKNEQFF
-	TRBV4-3	TRBD1	TRBJ2-1	TGCGCCAGCAGCCAAGGGGGACAGAGGGAGCAGTTCTTC	CASSQGGQREQFF
-	TRBV30	TRBD2	TRBJ2-3	TGTGCCTGGAGTGGACGAGCGGGAGCCACAGATACGCAGTATTTT	CAWSGRAGATDTQYF
-	TRBV7-3	TRBD1	TRBJ2-2	TGTGCCAGCAGCCCGGGGACAGGGGGTATAGGGGAGCTGTTTTTT	CASSPGTGGIGELFF
once	TRBV7-3	TRBD1	TRBJ2-1	TGTGCCAGCAGCTATGGGACAGGGCGGAATGAGCAGTTCTTC	CASSYGTGRNEQFF
-	TRBV5-1	TRBD2	TRBJ2-7	TGCGCCAGCAGCTTGGGTCCTAGCGGTTCCTACGAGCAGTACTTC	CASSLGPSGSYEQYF
-	TRBV24-1	TRBD1	TRBJ1-1	TGTGCCACCAGTGACCCGAGGACAGGGGGCACTGAAGCTTTCTTT	CATSDPRTGGTEAFF
-	TRBV9	-	TRBJ1-2	TGTGCCAGCAGCGTAGCGGGGGGGTTCGGCTATGGCTACACCTTC	CASSVAGGFGYGYTF
-	TRBV4-2	TRBD1	TRBJ1-2	TGTGCCAGCAGCCCCTCAGGGACAGGGGGCGTACAGTCTGGCTACACCTTC	CASSPSGTGGVQSGYTF
-	TRBV6-5	-	TRBJ2-1	TGTGCCAGCACCCCCGTCGGGAATGAGCAGTTCTTC	CASTPVGNEQFF
-	TRBV2	TRBD1	TRBJ2-7	TGTGCCAGCAGGGGCGGACAGGGGGGAACCCCTGAGCAGTACTTC	CASRGGQGGTPEQYF